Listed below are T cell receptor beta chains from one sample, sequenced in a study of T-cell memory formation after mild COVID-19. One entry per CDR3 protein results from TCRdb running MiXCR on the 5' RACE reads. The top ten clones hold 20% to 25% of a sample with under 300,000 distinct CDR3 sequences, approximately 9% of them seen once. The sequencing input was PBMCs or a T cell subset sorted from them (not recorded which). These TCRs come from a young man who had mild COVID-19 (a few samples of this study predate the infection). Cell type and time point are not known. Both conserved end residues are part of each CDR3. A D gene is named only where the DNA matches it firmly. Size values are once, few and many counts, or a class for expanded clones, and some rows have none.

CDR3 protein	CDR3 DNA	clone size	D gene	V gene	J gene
CASSPGGELFF	TGTGCCAGCAGCCCTGGCGGGGAGCTGTTTTTT	many	.	TRBV7-2	TRBJ2-2
CASSKPPGWYNEQFF	TGTGCCAGCAGTAAACCACCGGGGTGGTACAATGAGCAGTTCTTC	.	.	TRBV7-9	TRBJ2-1
CASSLSSGATQYF	TGTGCCAGCAGTTTATCGTCTGGGGCTACGCAGTATTTT	many	.	TRBV12-3/TRBV12-4	TRBJ2-3
CASSQLTSSYNSPLHF	TGCGCCAGCAGCCAACTTACGAGCTCCTATAATTCACCCCTCCACTTT	many	.	TRBV4-3	TRBJ1-6
CASRGAEAFF	TGTGCCTCCCGTGGAGCTGAAGCTTTCTTT	few	.	TRBV12-3/TRBV12-4	TRBJ1-1
CASSPFREQYF	TGTGCCAGCAGCCCTTTCCGCGAGCAGTACTTC	few	.	TRBV7-8	TRBJ2-7
CASIHTGSWAFF	TGTGCCAGCATACATACGGGTTCGTGGGCTTTCTTT	.	.	TRBV28	TRBJ1-1
CASSPAPGGEKLFF	TGTGCCAGCAGTCCAGCCCCGGGAGGCGAAAAACTGTTTTTT	.	.	TRBV12-3/TRBV12-4	TRBJ1-4
CASSYEIHSGAYNEQFF	TGTGCCAGCAGTTACGAAATTCATAGCGGGGCCTACAATGAGCAGTTCTTC	few	TRBD2	TRBV12-3/TRBV12-4	TRBJ2-1
CSARVGGGNYGYTF	TGCAGTGCTAGAGTGGGAGGGGGTAACTATGGCTACACCTTC	many	.	TRBV20-1	TRBJ1-2
CASSFGTGGRDYGYTF	TGCGCCAGCAGCTTTGGAACAGGAGGAAGGGACTATGGCTACACCTTC	few	.	TRBV5-1	TRBJ1-2
CASSPDPGIYEQYF	TGTGCCAGCAGCCCAGATCCGGGGATATACGAGCAGTACTTC	many	.	TRBV7-6	TRBJ2-7
CSLRVKFDTQYF	TGCAGCTTGAGGGTGAAGTTCGATACGCAGTATTTT	few	.	TRBV20-1	TRBJ2-3
CASSDPNGPYEQYF	TGCGCCAGCAGTGACCCCAACGGGCCCTACGAGCAGTACTTC	.	.	TRBV10-1	TRBJ2-7
CASSLRFRQYNEQFF	TGTGCCAGCAGCTTACGATTTCGCCAGTACAATGAGCAGTTCTTC	few	.	TRBV7-2	TRBJ2-1
CASSSPGQGRSGYTF	TGCGCCAGCAGCTCTCCGGGACAGGGAAGGTCTGGCTACACCTTC	many	TRBD1	TRBV5-1	TRBJ1-2
CASSYSFRYEQYF	TGTGCCAGCAGTTACTCATTCAGGTACGAGCAGTACTTC	few	.	TRBV6-2/TRBV6-3	TRBJ2-7